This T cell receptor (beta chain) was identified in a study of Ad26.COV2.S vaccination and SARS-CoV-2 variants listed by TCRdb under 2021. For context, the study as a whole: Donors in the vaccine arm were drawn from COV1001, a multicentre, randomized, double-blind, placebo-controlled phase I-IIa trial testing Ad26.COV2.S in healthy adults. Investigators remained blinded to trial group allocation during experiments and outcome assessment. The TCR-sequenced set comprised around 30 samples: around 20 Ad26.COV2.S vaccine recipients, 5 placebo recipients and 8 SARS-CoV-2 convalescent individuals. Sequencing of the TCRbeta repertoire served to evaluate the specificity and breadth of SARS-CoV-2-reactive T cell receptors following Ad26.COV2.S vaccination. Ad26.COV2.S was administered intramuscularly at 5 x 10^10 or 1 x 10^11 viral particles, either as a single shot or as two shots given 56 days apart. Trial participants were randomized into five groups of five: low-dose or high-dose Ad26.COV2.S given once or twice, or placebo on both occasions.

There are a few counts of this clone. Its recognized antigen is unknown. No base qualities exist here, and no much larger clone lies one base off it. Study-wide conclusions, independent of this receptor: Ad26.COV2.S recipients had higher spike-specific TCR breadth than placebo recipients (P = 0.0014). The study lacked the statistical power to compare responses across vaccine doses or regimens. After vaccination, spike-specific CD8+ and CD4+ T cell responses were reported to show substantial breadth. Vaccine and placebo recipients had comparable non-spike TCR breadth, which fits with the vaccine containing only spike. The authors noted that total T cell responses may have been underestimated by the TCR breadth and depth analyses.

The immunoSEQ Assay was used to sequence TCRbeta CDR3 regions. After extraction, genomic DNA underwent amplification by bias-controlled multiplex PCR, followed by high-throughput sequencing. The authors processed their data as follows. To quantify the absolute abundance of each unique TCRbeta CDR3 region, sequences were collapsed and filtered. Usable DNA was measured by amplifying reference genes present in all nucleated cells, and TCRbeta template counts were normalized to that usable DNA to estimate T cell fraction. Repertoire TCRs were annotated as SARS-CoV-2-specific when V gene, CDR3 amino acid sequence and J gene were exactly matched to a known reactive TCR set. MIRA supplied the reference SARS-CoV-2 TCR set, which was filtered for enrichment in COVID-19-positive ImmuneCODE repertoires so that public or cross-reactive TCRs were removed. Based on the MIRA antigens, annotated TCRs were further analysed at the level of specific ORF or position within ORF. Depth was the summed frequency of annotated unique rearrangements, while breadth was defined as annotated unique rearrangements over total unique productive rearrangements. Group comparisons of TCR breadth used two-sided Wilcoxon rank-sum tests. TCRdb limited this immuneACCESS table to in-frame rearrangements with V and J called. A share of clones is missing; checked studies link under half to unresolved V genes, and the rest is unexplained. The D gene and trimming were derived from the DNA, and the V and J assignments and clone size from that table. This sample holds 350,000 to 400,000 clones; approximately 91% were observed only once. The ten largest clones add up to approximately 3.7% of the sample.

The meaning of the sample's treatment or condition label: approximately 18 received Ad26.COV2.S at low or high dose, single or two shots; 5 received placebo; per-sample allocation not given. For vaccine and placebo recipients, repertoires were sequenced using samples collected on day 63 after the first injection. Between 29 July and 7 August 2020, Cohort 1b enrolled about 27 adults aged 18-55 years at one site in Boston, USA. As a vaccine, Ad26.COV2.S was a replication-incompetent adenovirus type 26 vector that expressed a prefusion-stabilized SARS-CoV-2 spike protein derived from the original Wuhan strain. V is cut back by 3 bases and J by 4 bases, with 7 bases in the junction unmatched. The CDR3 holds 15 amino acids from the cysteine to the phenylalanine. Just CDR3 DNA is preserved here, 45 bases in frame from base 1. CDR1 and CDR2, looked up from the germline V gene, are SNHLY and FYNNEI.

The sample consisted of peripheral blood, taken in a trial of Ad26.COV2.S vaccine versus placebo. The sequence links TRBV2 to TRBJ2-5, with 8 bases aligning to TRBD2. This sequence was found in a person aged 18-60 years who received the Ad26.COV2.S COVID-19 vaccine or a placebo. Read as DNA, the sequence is TGTGCCAGCAGTGAGGGTAGCGGGGCTAGAGAGACCCAGTACTTC. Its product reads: CASSEGSGARETQYF.